This section outlines one T cell receptor (beta chain) sequence together with its context. This entry comes from a study of T cells in localized non-small cell lung cancer. Repertoires were generated with immunoSEQ multiplex PCR, while TCRdb's copy carries only in-frame clones and drops some. The sample has around 31,000 clones; 94% are singletons. From germline, CDR1 is SNHLY and CDR2 FYNNEI. Trimming at V came to 4 bases and at J to 4 bases, leaving 7 bases not matched to a gene. The CDR3 covers 16 residues. The clonotype was recovered from a woman aged 35 to 70 with stage I lung adenocarcinoma. This rearrangement joins TRBV2 to TRBJ2-1, with 10 bases fitting TRBD1. The sequencing here drew on peripheral blood, taken before any cancer treatment. CDR3 sequence: CASSGQGQGGYNEQFF. CDR3 DNA: TGTGCCAGCAGTGGACAAGGACAGGGGGGATACAATGAGCAGTTCTTC.